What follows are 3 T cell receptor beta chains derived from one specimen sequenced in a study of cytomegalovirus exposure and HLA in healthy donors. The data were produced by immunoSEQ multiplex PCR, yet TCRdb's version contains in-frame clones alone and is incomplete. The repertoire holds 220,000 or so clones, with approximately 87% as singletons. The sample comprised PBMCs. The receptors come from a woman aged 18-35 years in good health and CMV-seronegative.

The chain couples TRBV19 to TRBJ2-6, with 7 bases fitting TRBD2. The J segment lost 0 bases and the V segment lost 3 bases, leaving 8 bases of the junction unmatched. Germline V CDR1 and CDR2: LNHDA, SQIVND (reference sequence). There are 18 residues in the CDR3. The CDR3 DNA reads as TGTGCCAGTAGTATCCCTAGCGGAACGGCCTCTGGGGCCAACGTCCTGACTTTC. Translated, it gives CASSIPSGTASGANVLTF. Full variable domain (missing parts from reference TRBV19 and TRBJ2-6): DGGITQSPKYLFRKEGQNVTLSCEQNLNHDAMYWYRQDPGQGLRLIYYSQIVNDFQKGDIAEGYSVSREKKESFPLTVTSAQKNPTAFYLCASSIPSGTASGANVLTFGAGSRLTVL.

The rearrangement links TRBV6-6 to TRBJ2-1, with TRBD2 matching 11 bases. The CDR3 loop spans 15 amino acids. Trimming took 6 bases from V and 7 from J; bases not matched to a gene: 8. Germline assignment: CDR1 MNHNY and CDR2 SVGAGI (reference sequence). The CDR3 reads CASSPHLAGGNEQFF. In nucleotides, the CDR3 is TGTGCCAGCAGCCCCCATCTAGCGGGGGGTAATGAGCAGTTCTTC.

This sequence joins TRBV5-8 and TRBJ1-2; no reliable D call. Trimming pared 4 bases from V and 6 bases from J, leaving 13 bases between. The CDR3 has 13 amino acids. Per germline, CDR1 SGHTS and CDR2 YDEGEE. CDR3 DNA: TGTGCCAGCAGCCCTCTTGACGGTAATGGCTACACCTTC. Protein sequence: CASSPLDGNGYTF.